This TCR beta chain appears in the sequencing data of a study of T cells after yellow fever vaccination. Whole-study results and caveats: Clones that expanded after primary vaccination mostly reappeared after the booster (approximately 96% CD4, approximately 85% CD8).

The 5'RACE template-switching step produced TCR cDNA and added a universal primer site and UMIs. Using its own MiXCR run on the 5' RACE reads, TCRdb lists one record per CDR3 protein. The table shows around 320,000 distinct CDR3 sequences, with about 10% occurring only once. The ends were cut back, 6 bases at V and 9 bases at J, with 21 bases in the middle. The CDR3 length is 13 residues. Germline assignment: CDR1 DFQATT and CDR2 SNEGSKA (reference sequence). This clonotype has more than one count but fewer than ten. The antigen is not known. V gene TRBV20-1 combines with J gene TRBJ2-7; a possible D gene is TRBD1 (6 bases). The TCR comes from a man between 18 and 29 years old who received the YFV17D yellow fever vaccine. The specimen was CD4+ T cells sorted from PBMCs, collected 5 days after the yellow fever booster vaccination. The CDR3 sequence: CSASGRGAIGQYF. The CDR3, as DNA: TGCAGTGCCTCTGGCAGGGGCGCGATCGGGCAGTACTTC.